This is a list of T cell receptor beta chains from one sample in a study of blood T cell repertoires in COVID-19. Generated by immunoSEQ multiplex PCR, the TCRdb table keeps only in-frame clones and is missing some. The sample lists around 170,000 clones; about 90% were seen once. The sample consisted of PBMCs or T cells enriched from blood (not recorded which). These receptors were collected from a woman in her forties or fifties who had recovered from COVID-19. Each CDR3 is given with its conserved first and last residue. A D gene is named only where the DNA matches it firmly. Clone size, where shown, is once, few, many, or a class for clones that have expanded.

j_call,v_call,clone_size,d_call,cdr3_nt,cdr3_aa
TRBJ2-3,TRBV7-4,NA,TRBD1,TGTGCCAGCAGCTCCCATCGGGGGACAGGGGGCGGTGATACGCAGTATTTT,CASSSHRGTGGGDTQYF
TRBJ1-5,TRBV10-3,NA,NA,TGTGCCATCAGCAGTGTCGGGATACATGGCAATCAGCCCCAGCATTTT,CAISSVGIHGNQPQHF
TRBJ2-1,TRBV24-1,NA,TRBD2,TGTGCCACCAGTGATTTTGGTCTAGCGGGAGGGCAGTACAATGAGCAGTTCTTC,CATSDFGLAGGQYNEQFF
TRBJ1-2,TRBV5-4,NA,NA,TGTGCCAGCAGCGAAGACCGGGACTATGGCTACACCTTC,CASSEDRDYGYTF
TRBJ2-7,TRBV9,NA,TRBD1,TGTGCCAGCAGCGTAGAGTCAGGGGGCCCCTACGAGCAGTACTTC,CASSVESGGPYEQYF
TRBJ2-5,TRBV5-1,NA,NA,TGCGCCAGCAGCGGGGGACACTTAGGAGAGACCCAGTACTTC,CASSGGHLGETQYF
TRBJ1-2,TRBV29-1,NA,NA,TGCAGCGTTGAGGCACAGGGTACCTATGGCTACACCTTC,CSVEAQGTYGYTF
TRBJ1-4,TRBV6-5,NA,NA,TGTGCCAGCAAGGGACTTCTTTGGGAAAAACTGTTTTTT,CASKGLLWEKLFF
TRBJ2-2,TRBV4-2,once,NA,TGTGCCAGCAGCCTTCAGACAGGCGCGAACACCGGGGAGCTGTTTTTT,CASSLQTGANTGELFF
TRBJ2-5,TRBV19,NA,TRBD2,TGTGCCAGTAGTATAACTAGCGGGGGAGTTCAAGAGACCCAGTACTTC,CASSITSGGVQETQYF
TRBJ1-2,TRBV19,NA,TRBD1,TGTGCCAGTGGGGACAGGGTTGATGGCTACACCTTC,CASGDRVDGYTF
TRBJ2-1,TRBV29-1,NA,TRBD2,TGCAGCGAGAGGGATATCGGGAGGACCTACAATGAGCAGTTCTTC,CSERDIGRTYNEQFF
TRBJ2-7,TRBV27,NA,NA,TGTGCCAGCAGTTCGCGGCAGGGTACAGCGTACGAGCAGTACTTC,CASSSRQGTAYEQYF
TRBJ2-5,TRBV28,NA,TRBD1,TGTGCCAGCAGTCTGTACCCCGGGACAGGGGGGTGGGAAAGGGACCAAGAGACCCAGTACTTC,CASSLYPGTGGWERDQETQYF
TRBJ1-1,TRBV6-4,once,TRBD1,TGTGCCAGCAGTGACTCGAACAGGGGGCTAGCTTTCTTT,CASSDSNRGLAFF
TRBJ1-2,TRBV2,NA,NA,TGTGCCAGCAGCCACACCGTTAACTATGGCTACACCTTC,CASSHTVNYGYTF
TRBJ1-1,TRBV4-2,once,NA,TGTGCCAGCAGCCAAGCTAGCGAGGGAACCATCACTGAAGCTTTCTTT,CASSQASEGTITEAFF
TRBJ1-5,TRBV12-3/TRBV12-4,NA,NA,TGTGCCAGCAGTTTGGCTAGCAATCAGCCCCAGCATTTT,CASSLASNQPQHF
TRBJ2-5,TRBV18,NA,TRBD2,TGTGCCAGCTCACCACGGAGAGGAACCGGGACTAGTTATGTAGAGACCCAGTACTTC,CASSPRRGTGTSYVETQYF
TRBJ1-6,TRBV19,NA,TRBD1,TGTGCCAGTAAGGGACAGGGCGATCATTCACCCCTCCACTTT,CASKGQGDHSPLHF
TRBJ2-7,TRBV5-6,NA,NA,TGTGCCAGCAGCTTGGAAGGTCCGGGACTTACCTACGAGCAGTACTTC,CASSLEGPGLTYEQYF
TRBJ2-2,TRBV19,NA,TRBD1,TGTGCCAGTAGTAGTAGACAGGGTGCCGGGGAGCTGTTTTTT,CASSSRQGAGELFF
TRBJ1-2,TRBV29-1,NA,TRBD1,TGCAGCGTTGAAGATTTGACAGGGGCGAGCTATGGCTACACCTTC,CSVEDLTGASYGYTF
TRBJ2-7,TRBV11-2,NA,TRBD2,TGTGCCAGCAGCACCCTACTAGCGGGAGGCTGGCAGTACTTC,CASSTLLAGGWQYF
TRBJ2-5,TRBV2,NA,TRBD1,TGTGCCAGCAGTCGAGGACAGGGCCCACAAGAGACCCAGTACTTC,CASSRGQGPQETQYF
TRBJ1-6,TRBV9,NA,TRBD1,TGTGCCAGCACTCGAGATCCCGGGACAGATAATTCACCCCTCCACTTT,CASTRDPGTDNSPLHF
TRBJ2-2,TRBV6-5,NA,NA,TGTGCCAGCAGTCAGAACACCGGGGAGCTGTTTTTT,CASSQNTGELFF
TRBJ1-2,TRBV18,NA,NA,TGTGCCAGCTCACCACCCTCGACAGGATCGGATGGCTACACCTTC,CASSPPSTGSDGYTF
TRBJ1-3,TRBV11-3,NA,TRBD1,TGTGCCAGCAGCACCGGGACAGGGGGCGGAAACACCATATATTTT,CASSTGTGGGNTIYF
TRBJ1-4,TRBV5-1,NA,NA,TGCGCCAGTTTGGGCGTAAATGAAAAACTGTTTTTT,CASLGVNEKLFF
TRBJ2-7,TRBV4-3,NA,TRBD2,TGCGCCAGCAGCCACCATAGCACGGGACTAGTAACCGAGCAGTACTTC,CASSHHSTGLVTEQYF
TRBJ1-1,TRBV7-2,NA,TRBD1,TGTGCCAGCAGCTTACAGGGGGGTTACACTGAAGCTTTCTTT,CASSLQGGYTEAFF
TRBJ2-2,TRBV11-3,NA,NA,TGTGCCAGCAACGGCAGGGCGAACACCGGGGAGCTGTTTTTT,CASNGRANTGELFF
TRBJ1-3,TRBV9,NA,NA,TGTGCCAGCAGCGTAGAACAGATCTCTGGAAACACCATATATTTT,CASSVEQISGNTIYF
TRBJ2-4,TRBV19,NA,NA,TGTGCCAGTAGTATAGGTTTCGGACAGCTAGCCAAAAACATTCAGTACTTC,CASSIGFGQLAKNIQYF
TRBJ2-1,TRBV7-9,NA,TRBD2,TGTGCCAGCAGCTTAGTAGGAGCGGGAGGAAATGAGCAGTTCTTC,CASSLVGAGGNEQFF
TRBJ1-1,TRBV4-3,NA,TRBD1,TGCGCCAGCAGCCGAGGGACAGAAGTTATGAACACTGAAGCTTTCTTT,CASSRGTEVMNTEAFF
TRBJ2-2,TRBV15,once,TRBD2,TGTGCCACCAGCAGACCGGGACTAGCGGCGAACACCGGGGAGCTGTTTTTT,CATSRPGLAANTGELFF
TRBJ1-1,TRBV9,NA,TRBD1,TGTGCCAGCAGCGAGGGACAGGGTTTGAACACTGAAGCTTTCTTT,CASSEGQGLNTEAFF
TRBJ1-6,TRBV3-1/TRBV3-2,NA,TRBD1,TGTGCCAGCAGCCAAGGACAGGGGGCCACCTATAATTCACCCCTCCACTTT,CASSQGQGATYNSPLHF
TRBJ1-6,TRBV5-1,NA,NA,TGCGCCAGCAGCGCGCAACAGGCTCCAAATTCACCCCTCCACTTT,CASSAQQAPNSPLHF
TRBJ2-3,TRBV19,NA,TRBD1,TGTGCCAGTAATCCCCATTCCACAGGGGGCACGGATACGCAGTATTTT,CASNPHSTGGTDTQYF